This section outlines one T cell receptor (beta chain) sequence together with its context. Germline values: CDR1 LNHDA, CDR2 SQIVND (reference sequence). Deletions cut 3 bases from V and 4 bases from J, with 7 bases between. This CDR3 is 12 amino acids long. Sequencing used immunoSEQ multiplex PCR; TCRdb keeps in-frame clones, though not all of them. The sample lists 15,000 to 20,000 clones; around 84% were seen once. This sample is part of a study of T cell clones after liver transplantation. This TCR derives from a human patient who received a liver transplant. Some T cells here may be from the graft donor. The rearrangement uses TRBV19 and TRBJ2-7, with a weak D call TRBD1 (6 bases). The material was CD8+ T cells from blood, obtained less than 50 months after liver transplant. CDR3 region: CASSIQGYEQYF. The CDR3 bases are TGTGCCAGTAGTATTCAGGGGTACGAGCAGTACTTC.